This TCR beta chain was identified in a study of CD8 T cells in ankylosing spondylitis. Per the germline V gene, CDR1 is SGHNT and CDR2 is YENEEA. The J segment lost 3 bases and the V segment lost 5 bases, leaving 9 bases of the junction unmatched. This CDR3 spans 17 amino acids. TCRdb redid the calling of the 5' RACE reads with MiXCR, one entry per CDR3 protein. The sample carries 200,000 or so distinct CDR3 sequences, 18% recorded once. This sequence originates from a male donor under 35 with ankylosing spondylitis or in good health (not recorded which). What was sequenced was blood, either unsorted or a sorted T cell fraction (not recorded which). The chain is built from TRBV11-3 and TRBJ1-6, with TRBD1 matching over 8 bases. In nucleotides, the CDR3 is TGTGCCAGCAGCCCTGGGCCCGGACAGGGCTATAATTCACCCCTCCACTTT. Its protein is CASSPGPGQGYNSPLHF.